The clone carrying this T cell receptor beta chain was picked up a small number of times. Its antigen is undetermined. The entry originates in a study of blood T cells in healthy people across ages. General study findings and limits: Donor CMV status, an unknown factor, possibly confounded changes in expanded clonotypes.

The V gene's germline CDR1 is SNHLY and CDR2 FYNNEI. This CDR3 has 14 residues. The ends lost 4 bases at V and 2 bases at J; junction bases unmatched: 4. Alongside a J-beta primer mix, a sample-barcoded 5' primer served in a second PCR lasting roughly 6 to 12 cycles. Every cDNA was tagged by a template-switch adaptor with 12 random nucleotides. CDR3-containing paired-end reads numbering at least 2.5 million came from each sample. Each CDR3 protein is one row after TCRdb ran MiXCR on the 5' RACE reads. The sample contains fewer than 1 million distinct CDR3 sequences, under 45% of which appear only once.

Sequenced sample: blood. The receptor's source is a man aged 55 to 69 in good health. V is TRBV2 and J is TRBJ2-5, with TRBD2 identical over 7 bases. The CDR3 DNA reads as TGTGCCAGCAGTGGCGCGCGGGGGCAAGAGACCCAGTACTTC. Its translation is CASSGARGQETQYF.